The 19 T cell receptor beta chains reported below all come from one sample, sequenced in a study of T cells in Graves' hyperthyroidism and ophthalmopathy. Template material for amplifying TCR beta CDR3 regions consisted of RNA transcripts. A set of HTBI primers served as the primers for a first-round RT-PCR of the TCR CDR3. TCRdb re-called the multiplex PCR reads with MiXCR, one entry per CDR3 protein. This table has 89,000 or so distinct CDR3 sequences, about 37% appearing once. The sequenced sample consisted of peripheral blood or thyroid tissue (not recorded which). The receptor set was obtained from a woman in her 30s with Graves' hyperthyroidism.

Details on this clonotype: The junction does not match germline at one end; this may be a read error. The V gene is TRBV28, the J gene TRBJ1-4; TRBD1 might be the D (5 bases). The CDR3 covers 17 residues. Germline lookup yields CDR1 MDHEN and CDR2 SYDVKM. The CDR3 DNA reads TGTGCCAGCAGTTCATACACTACGGGGGAGCCCGGTGAAAACCTGTTTTTT. Protein sequence: CASSSYTTGEPGENLFF.

This clonotype showed up many times. The V call is TRBV7-9, the J call TRBJ2-6, with D tentatively TRBD2 (5 bases). The V end was cut by 2 bases, the J end by 2 bases, with 10 bases between. This CDR3 has 16 amino acids. CDR1 is SEHNR, CDR2 FQNEAQ, per germline (reference sequence). As DNA, the CDR3 is TGTGCCAGCAGCTTATGGGGAGCCCCTGGGGCCAACGTCCTGACTTTC. It specifies CASSLWGAPGANVLTF.

This clonotype was detected once. The genes are TRBV11-2 and TRBJ2-5; perhaps TRBD1 as D (6 bases). The CDR3 totals 19 residues. Germline V lookup: CDR1 SGHAT, CDR2 FQNNGV. V lost 5 bases to trimming and J lost 0 bases, with 25 bases between them. The CDR3 loop reads CASSPRGLFFTGDQETQYF. The CDR3 nucleotides read TGTGCCAGCAGCCCCAGGGGCCTTTTTTTCACCGGGGACCAAGAGACCCAGTACTTC.

This clonotype was recorded many times. The V gene is TRBV20-1, the J gene TRBJ2-7; D perhaps matches TRBD1 (5 bases). This CDR3 is 14 amino acids long. The ends were cut back, 1 base at V and 0 bases at J, with 10 bases in the middle. The germline CDR1 and CDR2 sequences are DFQATT and SNEGSKA (reference sequence). The CDR3 region has the DNA TGCAGTGCTAGAGGGGGCAGCGCCTCCTACGAGCAGTACTTC. Amino acids: CSARGGSASYEQYF.

This clonotype occurred many times. This rearrangement joins TRBV4-1 to TRBJ1-6, with a weak D call TRBD1 (5 bases). V was cut by 3 bases and J by 8 bases, with 17 bases left in between. Germline values: CDR1 MGHRA, CDR2 YSYEKL. This CDR3 comprises 16 residues. Here the CDR3 DNA reads TGCGCCAGCAGCCACAGAGCGGACACTTTCTATTCACCCCTCCACTTT. This gives the protein CASSHRADTFYSPLHF.

In its sample, this clonotype was seen many times. This sequence joins TRBV5-1 and TRBJ1-1; D gene ambiguous. V was shortened by 4 bases and J by 0 bases, with 10 bases between the two germline ends. Germline CDR1 SGHRS, CDR2 YFSETQ. The CDR3 is made up of 14 amino acids. This CDR3 reads CASSTTALNTEAFF. The DNA for the CDR3 is TGCGCCAGCAGCACAACAGCTTTGAACACTGAAGCTTTCTTT.

This clonotype was detected many times. This rearrangement joins TRBV2 to TRBJ1-4; tentatively, D is TRBD1 (5 bases). Germline loops: CDR1 SNHLY, CDR2 FYNNEI. The CDR3 runs 15 residues. V dropped 2 bases and J dropped 3 bases, with 10 bases sitting between them. CDR3 protein: CASSETGGSNEKLFF. The DNA of the CDR3 is TGTGCCAGCAGTGAAACGGGGGGGTCTAATGAAAAACTGTTTTTT.

This clonotype has only a few counts. The chain is built from TRBV28 and TRBJ1-3; unclear D gene. The CDR3 runs 14 residues. Germline V gene lookup returns CDR1 MDHEN and CDR2 SYDVKM. The V gene lost 3 bases and the J gene lost 1 base, with 7 bases spanning the gap. The CDR3 DNA reads TGTGCCAGCAGTTTGCAGTTTTCTGGAAACACCATATATTTT. Its protein is CASSLQFSGNTIYF.

This clonotype was picked up many times. This chain joins TRBV28 and TRBJ1-5; unclear D gene. Germline V CDR1 and CDR2: MDHEN, SYDVKM. Trimming took 5 bases from V and 8 from J, leaving 13 bases between them. The CDR3 runs 13 residues. CDR3 DNA sequence: TGTGCCAGCAGTCTCCGATGGAGGGAGCCCCAGCATTTT. Translating it yields CASSLRWREPQHF.

This clonotype was counted many times. V usage is TRBV27 and J usage is TRBJ1-6; D might be TRBD1 (6 bases). The CDR3 has 15 residues. V was clipped by 3 bases and J by 10 bases, with 16 bases between them. Per germline, CDR1 MNHEY and CDR2 SMNVEV (reference sequence). Here the CDR3 reads CASSLVMGGGSPLHF. Written as DNA, the CDR3 is TGTGCCAGCAGTTTGGTTATGGGGGGCGGCTCACCCCTCCACTTT.

This clonotype was seen many times. V gene TRBV20-1 combines with J gene TRBJ2-5; TRBD2 matches at 10 bases. Germline loops: CDR1 DFQATT, CDR2 SNEGSKA (reference sequence). This CDR3 is 15 amino acids long. The J segment lost 1 base and the V segment lost 5 bases, leaving 7 bases of the junction unmatched. DNA for the CDR3: TGCAGTGCTGGACGAGCTAGCGGGAGCCAAGAGACCCAGTACTTC. It specifies CSAGRASGSQETQYF.

This clonotype turned up a few times. The chain uses TRBV20-1 and TRBJ2-3; possibly TRBD2 for D (6 bases). Germline V lookup: CDR1 DFQATT, CDR2 SNEGSKA (reference sequence). There are 15 residues in the CDR3. Trimming removed 3 bases from V and 2 bases from J, with 15 bases in between. As DNA, the CDR3 is TGCAGTGCTAGGGGCCTTGGGACTTACACAGATACGCAGTATTTT. Translating it yields CSARGLGTYTDTQYF.

This sequence joins TRBV20-1 and TRBJ2-7; 9 bases align to TRBD2. From germline, CDR1 is DFQATT and CDR2 SNEGSKA (reference sequence). J was trimmed by 2 bases and V by 6 bases; bases with no gene match: 8. CDR3 size: 14 residues. In DNA form, the CDR3 reads TGCAGTGCCCCTGCTAGCGGGACCCCCTACGAGCAGTACTTC. Translating gives CSAPASGTPYEQYF.

The rearrangement links TRBV12-3 or TRBV12-4 to TRBJ1-3, with D perhaps matching TRBD1 (5 bases). CDR3 length equals 12 residues. The V end lost 6 bases, the J end lost 7 bases, and 10 bases lay between the germline ends. The CDR3 sequence: CASSIGGNTIYF. In DNA form, the CDR3 reads TGTGCCAGCAGCATCGGGGGGAACACCATATATTTT.

This clonotype occurred many times. This chain links TRBV5-1 with TRBJ2-7; D gene unclear. The CDR3 consists of 14 residues. CDR1 SGHRS and CDR2 YFSETQ come from the germline V gene. V was cut by 3 bases and J by 1 base, with 11 bases left in between. CDR3 amino acids: CASSSIPNSYEQYF. Written as DNA, the CDR3 is TGCGCCAGCAGCTCCATCCCAAATTCCTACGAGCAGTACTTC. The full variable domain, rest sourced from reference TRBV5-1 and TRBJ2-7, is KAGVTQTPRYLIKTRGQQVTLSCSPISGHRSVSWYQQTPGQGLQFLFEYFSETQRNKGNFPGRFSGRQFSNSRSEMNVSTLELGDSALYLCASSSIPNSYEQYFGPGTRLTVT.

Notes on this clonotype: A read error may explain this, as a much larger clone is one base away. The rearrangement uses TRBV30 and TRBJ2-7; no clear D gene. Deletions cut 4 bases from V and 3 bases from J, with 13 bases between. Germline CDR1 GTSNPN, CDR2 SVGIG (reference sequence). The CDR3 covers 13 residues. The CDR3 loop reads CAWNRTFDYEQYF. CDR3 bases: TGTGCCTGGAATCGTACTTTCGACTACGAGCAGTACTTC.

This clonotype occurred many times. This rearrangement joins TRBV6-6 to TRBJ2-5, with D possibly matching TRBD1 (5 bases). CDR1 and CDR2 (germline): MNHNY, SVGAGI (reference sequence). V lost 6 bases to trimming and J lost 2 bases, with 13 bases between them. This CDR3 has 14 residues. The CDR3 region is CASRLLTAQETQYF. In nucleotides, the CDR3 is TGTGCCAGCAGACTGTTGACAGCTCAAGAGACCCAGTACTTC.

V and J are TRBV25-1 and TRBJ1-4, with D uncertain. Germline CDR1 reads MGHDK; CDR2 reads SYGVNS. The CDR3 has 13 residues. CDR3 residues: CASHRGSTEKLFF. CDR3 sequence (DNA): TGTGCTAGCCACCGGGGATCTACTGAAAAACTGTTTTTT.

V usage is TRBV24-1 and J usage is TRBJ1-2; tentative D call: TRBD1 (5 bases). The V gene's germline CDR1 is KGHDR and CDR2 SFDVKD. CDR3 length: 15 residues. The ends were cut back, 7 bases at V and 8 bases at J, with 22 bases in the middle. CDR3 loop: CATSDPRGAVEGYTF. The DNA for the CDR3 is TGTGCCACCAGCGATCCCCGCGGGGCCGTGGAGGGCTACACCTTC.